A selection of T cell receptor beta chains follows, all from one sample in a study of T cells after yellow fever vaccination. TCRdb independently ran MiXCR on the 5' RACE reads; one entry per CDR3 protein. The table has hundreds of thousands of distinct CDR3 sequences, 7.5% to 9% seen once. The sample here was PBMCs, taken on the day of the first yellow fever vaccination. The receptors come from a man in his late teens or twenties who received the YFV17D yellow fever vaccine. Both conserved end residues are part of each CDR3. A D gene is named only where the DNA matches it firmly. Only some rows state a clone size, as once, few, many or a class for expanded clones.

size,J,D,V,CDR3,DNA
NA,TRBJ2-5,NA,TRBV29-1,CSVAVEGGETQYF,TGCAGCGTTGCGGTGGAGGGGGGGGAGACCCAGTACTTC
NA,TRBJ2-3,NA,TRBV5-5,CASSLDDNTDTQYF,TGTGCCAGCAGCCTCGACGACAACACAGATACGCAGTATTTT
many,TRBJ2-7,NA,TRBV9,CASSERLVGEQYF,TGTGCCAGCAGCGAAAGACTAGTTGGCGAGCAGTACTTC
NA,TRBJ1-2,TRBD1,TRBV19,CASSGPGQGEYGYTF,TGTGCCAGTAGTGGACCGGGACAGGGAGAGTATGGCTACACCTTC
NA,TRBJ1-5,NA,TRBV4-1,CASSQDFPNRNQPQHF,TGCGCCAGCAGCCAAGATTTCCCGAACCGCAATCAGCCCCAGCATTTT
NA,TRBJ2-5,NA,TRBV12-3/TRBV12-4,CASSLGEGLEAETQYF,TGTGCCAGCAGTTTAGGTGAAGGATTGGAGGCAGAGACCCAGTACTTC
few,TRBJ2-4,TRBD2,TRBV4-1,CASSQIGEGTKNIQYF,TGCGCCAGCAGCCAGATCGGGGAGGGAACCAAAAACATTCAGTACTTC
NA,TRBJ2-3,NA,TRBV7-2,CASSLERNTDTQYF,TGTGCCAGCAGCTTAGAGCGGAACACAGATACGCAGTATTTT
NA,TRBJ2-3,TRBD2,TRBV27,CASSLTGRTQYF,TGTGCCAGCAGTTTAACCGGGAGGACGCAGTATTTT
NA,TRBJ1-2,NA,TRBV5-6,CASSPDGYYGYTF,TGTGCCAGCAGCCCGGACGGGTACTATGGCTACACCTTC
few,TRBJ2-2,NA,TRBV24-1,CATRSPENTGELFF,TGTGCCACCAGGAGCCCAGAGAACACCGGGGAGCTGTTTTTT
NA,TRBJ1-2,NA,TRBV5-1,CASSFLAGESYGYTF,TGCGCCAGCAGCTTTCTAGCAGGGGAAAGCTATGGCTACACCTTC
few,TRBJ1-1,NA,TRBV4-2,CASSQDSSGNTEAFF,TGTGCCAGCAGCCAAGATAGTTCGGGGAACACTGAAGCTTTCTTT
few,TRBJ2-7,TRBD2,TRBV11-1,CASSFGRALSYEQYF,TGTGCCAGCAGCTTTGGGAGGGCTCTCTCCTACGAGCAGTACTTC
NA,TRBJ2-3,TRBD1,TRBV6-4,CASSEQGSGTQYF,TGTGCCAGCAGTGAACAGGGGAGCGGTACGCAGTATTTT
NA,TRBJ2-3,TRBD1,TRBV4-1,CASSRGLEDTQYF,TGCGCCAGCAGCAGGGGGCTGGAAGATACGCAGTATTTT
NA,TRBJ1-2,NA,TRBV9,CASSVDNWGNGYTF,TGTGCCAGCAGCGTAGATAATTGGGGGAATGGCTACACCTTC
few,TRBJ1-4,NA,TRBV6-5,CASSYSIGGRLNEKLFF,TGTGCCAGCAGTTACTCGATAGGGGGGCGATTGAATGAAAAACTGTTTTTT
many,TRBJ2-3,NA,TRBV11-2,CASSLDRGGTSDTQYF,TGTGCCAGCAGCTTAGATAGAGGGGGGACATCAGATACGCAGTATTTT
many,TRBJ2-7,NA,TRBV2,CASRVLRDHEQYF,TGTGCCAGCAGGGTACTTCGGGACCACGAGCAGTACTTC
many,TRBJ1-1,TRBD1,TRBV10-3,CAISEPGQGGTEAFF,TGTGCCATCAGTGAGCCGGGACAGGGGGGCACTGAAGCTTTCTTT
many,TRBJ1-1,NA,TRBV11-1,CASSLVAGYTEAFF,TGTGCCAGCAGCTTGGTTGCGGGGTACACTGAAGCTTTCTTT
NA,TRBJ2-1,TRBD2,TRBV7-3,CASSLGGKGNNEQFF,TGTGCCAGCAGCTTGGGGGGGAAGGGTAACAATGAGCAGTTCTTC
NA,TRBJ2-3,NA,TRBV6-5,CASSYSVADTQYF,TGTGCCAGCAGTTACTCCGTCGCGGATACGCAGTATTTT
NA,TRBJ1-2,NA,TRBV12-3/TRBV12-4,CASSFNRGYGYTF,TGTGCCAGCAGTTTCAATAGGGGCTATGGCTACACCTTC
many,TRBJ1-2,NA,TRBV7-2,CASSPGAENYGYTF,TGTGCCAGCAGCCCTGGGGCAGAGAACTATGGCTACACCTTC
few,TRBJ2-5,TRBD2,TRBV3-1,CASSQWTSGGETQYF,TGTGCCAGCAGCCAGTGGACTAGCGGGGGTGAGACCCAGTACTTC
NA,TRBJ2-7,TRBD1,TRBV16,CASANRGAYEQYF,TGTGCCAGCGCGAACAGGGGAGCCTACGAGCAGTACTTC